This note documents a single T cell receptor beta chain sequence. These data come from a study of cytomegalovirus exposure and HLA in healthy donors. CDR1 and CDR2 from the germline V gene are SGHTA and FQGNSA. The CDR3 sequence is 15 residues long. V lost 1 base and J lost 5; bases outside the gene matches: 4. Amplification used 60 Vbeta primers and 13 Jbeta primers. Method: immunoSEQ multiplex PCR; TCRdb's copy keeps in-frame clones and lacks some. The table has around 210,000 clones, 79% seen once. Sequencing used PBMCs. V usage is TRBV7-2 and J usage is TRBJ2-7; 11 positions agree with TRBD1. The TCR comes from a male donor in good health and CMV-seropositive. CDR3 sequence: CASSLVGTGGNEQYF. The CDR3 DNA sequence: TGTGCCAGCAGCTTAGTCGGGACAGGGGGAAACGAGCAGTACTTC.